Listed below are T cell receptor beta chains from one sample, sequenced in a study of CD8 T cells in ankylosing spondylitis. TCRdb processed the 5' RACE reads anew with MiXCR; each CDR3 protein has one entry. The sample lists hundreds of thousands of distinct CDR3 sequences; 12% were seen once. Material for sequencing was blood, either unsorted or a sorted T cell fraction (not recorded which). These receptor sequences come from a male donor with ankylosing spondylitis. The CDR3 runs from the conserved cysteine through the conserved F or W. A D gene is named only where the DNA matches it firmly.

v_call: TRBV5-5; d_call: TRBD1; cdr3_aa: CASSRTGQNYGYTF
v_call: TRBV20-1; d_call: -; cdr3_aa: CSADWGQNTEAFF
v_call: TRBV4-3; d_call: TRBD1; cdr3_aa: CASSLRDRERDGYTF
v_call: TRBV5-1; d_call: TRBD2; cdr3_aa: CASRRTSGRADTQYF
v_call: TRBV5-5; d_call: -; cdr3_aa: CASSTTQGRVFEKLFF
v_call: TRBV29-1; d_call: -; cdr3_aa: CSVKMMMNTEAFF
v_call: TRBV12-3/TRBV12-4; d_call: -; cdr3_aa: CASSRRPGWYEQYF
v_call: TRBV5-1; d_call: TRBD2; cdr3_aa: CASQGVISGSKNEQFF
v_call: TRBV29-1; d_call: -; cdr3_aa: CSVVDLNYGYTF
v_call: TRBV6-2/TRBV6-3; d_call: TRBD2; cdr3_aa: CASSYYSGTSARF
v_call: TRBV11-1; d_call: -; cdr3_aa: CASSLESGSEQYF
v_call: TRBV29-1; d_call: -; cdr3_aa: CSVGDSVTGELFF
v_call: TRBV15; d_call: -; cdr3_aa: CATRRGGGGNQPQHF
v_call: TRBV10-3; d_call: -; cdr3_aa: CAISDGAVVNYGYTF
v_call: TRBV6-5; d_call: TRBD1; cdr3_aa: CASRNRGGYTF
v_call: TRBV28; d_call: -; cdr3_aa: CASSPSVGFNTEAFF
v_call: TRBV10-3; d_call: -; cdr3_aa: CAISVLAPTDTQYF
v_call: TRBV24-1; d_call: TRBD2; cdr3_aa: CATSPWTSGGSADGELFF
v_call: TRBV2; d_call: TRBD1; cdr3_aa: CATNWDREYTGELFF
v_call: TRBV7-2; d_call: -; cdr3_aa: CASSLRGSRTDTQYF
v_call: TRBV5-1; d_call: TRBD1; cdr3_aa: CASSLSTGDSYNEQFF
v_call: TRBV9; d_call: TRBD2; cdr3_aa: CASSPSGSLSYEQYF
v_call: TRBV7-2; d_call: TRBD1; cdr3_aa: CASSLKGGYYGYTF
v_call: TRBV5-6; d_call: -; cdr3_aa: CARGPGPFYEQYF
v_call: TRBV5-1; d_call: -; cdr3_aa: CASSSSTGTNTEAFF
v_call: TRBV7-2; d_call: -; cdr3_aa: CASSLQTYSNQPQHF
v_call: TRBV5-1; d_call: -; cdr3_aa: CASSLERHMFDTQYF
v_call: TRBV12-3/TRBV12-4; d_call: -; cdr3_aa: CASSLIATTDTQYF
v_call: TRBV20-1; d_call: -; cdr3_aa: CSARGWGLGTDTQYF
v_call: TRBV3-1; d_call: -; cdr3_aa: CASSQGVSQPQHF
v_call: TRBV7-2; d_call: -; cdr3_aa: CASSLAGNLQGEQFF
v_call: TRBV6-2/TRBV6-3; d_call: TRBD2; cdr3_aa: CASSPRLAGVFVRETQYF
v_call: TRBV20-1; d_call: -; cdr3_aa: CSARLLNTEAFF